A selection of T cell receptor beta chains follows, all from one sample in a study of blood T cell repertoires in COVID-19. Assay: immunoSEQ multiplex PCR; the TCRdb copy retains only in-frame clones and omits some. The sample has some 100,000 clones, 88% seen once; the top ten hold about 7.6%. What was sequenced was peripheral blood. These receptors all come from an older woman with acute or convalescent COVID-19. CDR3s include the opening cysteine and the closing phenylalanine or tryptophan. D genes are given only for firm matches. Expanded clones get a size class; other rows say once, few or many, or leave the size out.

cdr3_aa	cdr3_nt	d_call	v_call	j_call	clone_size
CASSDGTSIYEQYF	TGTGCCAGCAGCGACGGGACTAGTATCTACGAGCAGTACTTC	TRBD2	TRBV5-4	TRBJ2-7	few
CASSRGDRANTIYF	TGTGCCAGCAGCCGAGGAGACAGGGCAAACACCATATATTTT	TRBD1	TRBV13	TRBJ1-3	-
CASSWGQAYEQYF	TGTGCCAGCAGTTGGGGACAGGCCTACGAGCAGTACTTC	TRBD1	TRBV12-3/TRBV12-4	TRBJ2-7	-
CASSFDRAGNSPLHF	TGTGCCAGCAGCTTCGATCGCGCGGGGAATTCACCCCTCCACTTT	-	TRBV7-9	TRBJ1-6	-
CASSKTGDSPLHF	TGTGCCAGCAGCAAGACAGGGGATTCACCCCTCCACTTT	TRBD1	TRBV7-9	TRBJ1-6	-
CAWSPGSYGYTF	TGTGCCTGGAGCCCCGGGAGCTATGGCTACACCTTC	-	TRBV30	TRBJ1-2	few
CASSYPRELNTEAFF	TGTGCCAGCAGTTACCCTCGGGAGCTTAACACTGAAGCTTTCTTT	-	TRBV6-6	TRBJ1-1	-
CASSLEQASYNEQFF	TGTGCCAGCAGCTTAGAACAGGCATCGTACAATGAGCAGTTCTTC	-	TRBV7-9	TRBJ2-1	once
CASSLAGQYEQYF	TGCGCCAGCAGCTTGGCCGGTCAATACGAGCAGTACTTC	-	TRBV5-1	TRBJ2-7	once
CASSAHRSLNTEAFF	TGTGCCAGCAGCGCCCACAGAAGTTTGAACACTGAAGCTTTCTTT	-	TRBV5-8	TRBJ1-1	-